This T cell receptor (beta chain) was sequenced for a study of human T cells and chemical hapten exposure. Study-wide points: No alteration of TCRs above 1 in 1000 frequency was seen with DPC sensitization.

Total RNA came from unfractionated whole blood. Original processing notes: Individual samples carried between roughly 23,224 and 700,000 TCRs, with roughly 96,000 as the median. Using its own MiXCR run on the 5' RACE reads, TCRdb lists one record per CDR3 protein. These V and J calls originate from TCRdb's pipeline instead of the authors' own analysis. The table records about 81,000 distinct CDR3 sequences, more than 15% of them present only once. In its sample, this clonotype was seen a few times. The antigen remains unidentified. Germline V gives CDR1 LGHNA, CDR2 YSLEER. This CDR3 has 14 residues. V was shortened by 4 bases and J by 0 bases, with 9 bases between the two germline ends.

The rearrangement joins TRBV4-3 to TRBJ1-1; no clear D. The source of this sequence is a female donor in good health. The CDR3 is CASSRQDMNTEAFF. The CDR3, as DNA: TGCGCCAGCAGCCGCCAAGACATGAACACTGAAGCTTTCTTT.